This TCR beta chain was retrieved from a study of T-cell reconstitution after alpha-beta-depleted transplantation in children. A few counts support this clonotype. The germline CDR1 and CDR2 sequences are DFQATT and SNEGSKA (reference sequence). The CDR3 runs 10 residues. V dropped 2 bases and J dropped 12 bases, with 10 bases sitting between them. Preparation of the TCRbeta library involved a method that used unique molecular identifiers. MiXCR, run by TCRdb on the PCR reads, gives a single entry per CDR3 protein. The sample lists around 250,000 distinct CDR3 sequences; 9.9% were seen once. The V call is TRBV20-1, the J call TRBJ1-2; D ambiguous. The TCR comes from a human donor who donated a stem cell graft to a child with SCID. The sequencing used PBMCs from the stem cell graft donor, collected from the stem cell graft. Here the CDR3 DNA reads TGCAGTGCTAGATGGGTTCAGGACACCTTC. As protein: CSARWVQDTF.